This T cell receptor (beta chain) is drawn from a study of blood T cell repertoires in COVID-19. Here immunoSEQ multiplex PCR was the method, and the copy in TCRdb shows in-frame clones only, minus some. The sample contains 200,000 to 250,000 clones, 75% to 90% of which appear only once. J gave up 6 bases and V 1 base, and 10 bases lay outside the gene matches. Germline values: CDR1 LGHNA, CDR2 YNFKEQ. The CDR3 runs to 16 residues. V is TRBV4-2 and J is TRBJ1-2; 8 nucleotides line up with TRBD1. The TCR originated in a woman of 80 years or more with COVID-19, enrolled during active disease. Sequenced material: peripheral blood. CDR3 protein: CASSQADRESGNGYTF. The CDR3 DNA sequence: TGTGCCAGCAGCCAAGCGGACAGGGAGAGTGGTAATGGCTACACCTTC.